These 13 T cell receptor beta chains were sequenced from one sample in a study of cytomegalovirus exposure and HLA in healthy donors. The study ran its PCR with 60 Vbeta and 13 Jbeta primers. The table came from immunoSEQ multiplex PCR; TCRdb's copy has only in-frame clones and leaves some out. The sample records roughly 160,000 clones, almost 80% being singletons. Sequencing used PBMCs. The receptors were sampled from a man under 40 in good health and CMV-seronegative.

CDR3 in amino acids: CASSYARDGEKLFF. The CDR3, as DNA: TGTGCCAGCAGTTACGCCCGGGATGGAGAAAAACTGTTTTTT. The genes are TRBV6-5 and TRBJ1-4; D ambiguous. The CDR3 has 14 residues. Germline CDR1 is MNHEY and CDR2 is SVGAGI. V gave up 2 bases and J gave up 8 bases, with 12 bases separating them.

V is TRBV30 and J is TRBJ2-1; D is undetermined. The CDR3 has 11 residues. V dropped 0 bases and J dropped 8 bases, with 5 bases sitting between them. CDR1 is GTSNPN, CDR2 SVGIG, per germline (reference sequence). CDR3 region: CAWSVSDEQFF. The CDR3 region has the DNA TGTGCCTGGAGTGTTTCGGATGAGCAGTTCTTC. The variable domain in full, with the rest retrieved from reference TRBV30 and TRBJ2-1, is SQTIHQWPATLVQPVGSPLSLECTVEGTSNPNLYWYRQAAGRGLQLLFYSVGIGQISSEVPQNLSASRPQDRQFILSSKKLLLSDSGFYLCAWSVSDEQFFGPGTRLTVL.

CDR3 nucleotides: TGTGCCAGCAGTGACAGCCCCACTGAAGCTTTCTTT. The encoded protein is CASSDSPTEAFF. The gene calls are TRBV6-4 and TRBJ1-1; D gene ambiguous. The CDR3 contains 12 residues. The germline gives CDR1 MRHNA, CDR2 SNTAGT. With 2 bases removed from V and 4 bases from J, the gap between germline ends came to 5 bases.

The chain recombines TRBV27 with TRBJ1-6; D is ambiguous. With 5 bases removed from V and 9 bases from J, the gap between germline ends came to 17 bases. Germline-derived CDR1 and CDR2 are MNHEY and SMNVEV (reference sequence). This CDR3 is built from 15 residues. The chain's CDR3 is CASSGRATIGSPLHF. The CDR3 DNA is TGTGCCAGCAGTGGGCGGGCTACTATTGGTTCACCCCTCCACTTT.

This chain joins TRBV7-9 and TRBJ2-7; D is perhaps TRBD1 (5 bases). CDR1 is SEHNR and CDR2 is FQNEAQ in the germline V gene (reference sequence). Trimming left V 6 bases short and J 2 bases short, with 11 bases between. The CDR3 totals 13 residues. The DNA for the CDR3 is TGTGCCAGCAGTCCAAAGGGGCCCTACGAGCAGTACTTC. This translates into CASSPKGPYEQYF. Drawing the rest from reference TRBV7-9 and TRBJ2-7, the complete variable domain is DTGVSQNPRHKITKRGQNVTFRCDPISEHNRLYWYRQTLGQGPEFLTYFQNEAQLEKSRLLSDRFSAERPKGSFSTLEIQRTEQGDSAMYLCASSPKGPYEQYFGPGTRLTVT.

The chain uses TRBV18 and TRBJ1-1; 8 positions agree with TRBD1. The germline V gene has CDR1 KGHSH and CDR2 LQKENI. This CDR3 region has 15 residues. After removal of 4 bases from V and 3 bases from J, the junction contained 7 bases not matched to a gene. The CDR3, as DNA: TGTGCCAGCTCACGAAAGACAGGGGCAGACACTGAAGCTTTCTTT. It specifies CASSRKTGADTEAFF. Variable domain in full (rest from reference TRBV18 and TRBJ1-1): NAGVMQNPRHLVRRRGQEARLRCSPMKGHSHVYWYRQLPEEGLKFMVYLQKENIIDESGMPKERFSAEFPKEGPSILRIQQVVRGDSAAYFCASSRKTGADTEAFFGQGTRLTVV.

The rearrangement joins TRBV6-1 to TRBJ1-4; the D is unclear. From germline, CDR1 is MNHNS and CDR2 SASEGT. V lost 3 bases and J lost 6, with 17 bases in between. The CDR3 totals 16 residues. The CDR3 loop is CASSDPRGIRYEKLFF. CDR3 nucleotides: TGTGCCAGCAGTGACCCGCGCGGGATCCGTTATGAAAAACTGTTTTTT.

The sample holds a few counts of this clone. The rearrangement links TRBV30 to TRBJ1-6, with D possibly TRBD1 on 6 matching bases. This CDR3 contains 14 residues. V lost 2 bases to trimming and J lost 9 bases, with 14 bases between them. Germline V CDR1 and CDR2: GTSNPN, SVGIG (reference sequence). The CDR3: CAWSTDSPVSPLHF. The CDR3 DNA reads as TGTGCCTGGAGTACGGACAGTCCTGTTTCACCCCTCCACTTT.

Written as DNA, the CDR3 is TGCGCCAGCAGCCGGGACAGAACCTACGAGCAGTACTTC. Encoded protein: CASSRDRTYEQYF. The rearrangement links TRBV4-3 to TRBJ2-7, with 7 positions matching TRBD1. CDR1 is LGHNA, CDR2 YSLEER, per germline. The CDR3 contains 13 residues. Trimming took 4 bases from V and 2 from J; bases not matched to a gene: 2.

The chain links TRBV27 to TRBJ2-7, with 14 bases fitting TRBD2. CDR1 and CDR2 (germline): MNHEY, SMNVEV (reference sequence). V lost 2 bases to trimming and J lost 5 bases; unmatched junction nucleotides: 2. The CDR3 has 15 amino acids. The CDR3 protein is CASSLGGLAGDEQYF. Here the CDR3 DNA reads TGTGCCAGCAGTTTAGGGGGACTAGCGGGGGACGAGCAGTACTTC.

This rearrangement joins TRBV28 to TRBJ2-2, with a possible D match to TRBD1 (6 bases). Germline CDR1 MDHEN, CDR2 SYDVKM. The CDR3 is 15 amino acids. The V gene lost 5 bases and the J gene lost 0 bases, with 10 bases spanning the gap. CDR3 nucleotides: TGTGCCAGCAGTCCGGACAGTCCGAACACCGGGGAGCTGTTTTTT. It specifies CASSPDSPNTGELFF.

In its sample, this clone was seen once. The chain combines TRBV19 with TRBJ2-1; D possibly corresponds to TRBD1 (5 bases). This CDR3 is 17 amino acids long. Trimming cost V 3 bases and J 0 bases, with 15 bases left between them. Germline V gives CDR1 LNHDA, CDR2 SQIVND (reference sequence). CDR3 DNA: TGTGCCAGTAGTATCCAGTGGGCCCAGGGCTCCTACAATGAGCAGTTCTTC. It is translated as CASSIQWAQGSYNEQFF.

The V and J genes are TRBV7-2 and TRBJ2-3, with 8 bases matching TRBD2. The CDR3 totals 17 residues. The J segment lost 1 base and the V segment lost 2 bases, leaving 8 bases of the junction unmatched. Germline CDR1 SGHTA, CDR2 FQGNSA. CDR3 region: CASSLSWTGGGTDTQYF. The DNA for the CDR3 is TGTGCCAGCAGCTTAAGTTGGACGGGAGGGGGCACAGATACGCAGTATTTT.